The T cell receptor (beta chain) described here comes from a study of T cell responses to AZD1222 COVID-19 vaccine. The data were produced by immunoSEQ multiplex PCR, yet TCRdb's version contains in-frame clones alone and is incomplete. The data contain under 150,000 clones, over 90% of them singletons. The CDR3 spans 12 residues. V gave up 2 bases and J gave up 4 bases, with 6 bases separating them. Germline values: CDR1 PRHDT, CDR2 FYEKMQ (reference sequence). Study outcomes and limitations: Repertoire samples came only from after the peak T cell response.

This clone was observed a handful of times. As yet, its antigen is unknown. The source of this sequence is an adult in good health. The chain is built from TRBV13 and TRBJ2-7; D is ambiguous. Specimen: peripheral blood, collected on day 0 of AZD1222 vaccination. CDR3 DNA sequence: TGTGCCAGCAGCTTAACGCAATACGAGCAGTACTTC. Translation: CASSLTQYEQYF.